This is a list of T cell receptor beta chains from one sample in a study of shared clonotypes between healthy human individuals. Only in-frame clones appear in the TCRdb table, and some are missing; sequencing was by immunoSEQ multiplex PCR. The sample contains 2 million to 3 million clones, approximately 93% of which appear only once. Sequencing used naive CD4+ T cells from PBMCs. All receptors come from a man aged 18-30 years in good health. Some clones in this sample may be carry-over from other donors' samples. CDR3s include the opening cysteine and the closing phenylalanine or tryptophan. The order of the fields is J gene, D gene, V gene, clone size, CDR3 DNA, CDR3 protein. D genes are given only for firm matches. Rows give clone size only sometimes, using once, few, many, or a class for an expanded clone.

>TRBJ1-2|TRBD1|TRBV19|.
TGTGCCAGTACGACAGGGCGATTCTATGGCTACACCTTC
CASTTGRFYGYTF
>TRBJ1-1|.|TRBV7-2|.
TGTGCCAGCAGCACCTACAACACTGAAGCTTTCTTT
CASSTYNTEAFF
>TRBJ2-5|.|TRBV19|.
TGTGCCAGTAGTACCGGGCCCATGGGGGGAGCCCAGTACTTC
CASSTGPMGGAQYF
>TRBJ2-1|TRBD2|TRBV7-9|.
TGTGCCAGCAGGCCCTGGGAGGGGAGGGCCCACAATGAGCAGTTCTTC
CASRPWEGRAHNEQFF
>TRBJ1-2|.|TRBV6-1|.
TGTGCCAGCAGTGAAAGGCCAATGGGGAACTATGGCTACACCTTC
CASSERPMGNYGYTF
>TRBJ2-3|.|TRBV5-1|.
TGCGCCAGCACCCACAGGCAGTCCACAGATACGCAGTATTTT
CASTHRQSTDTQYF
>TRBJ2-2|TRBD1|TRBV11-3|.
TGTGCCAGCAGCTTCACAGGGGCCGGGGAGCTGTTTTTT
CASSFTGAGELFF
>TRBJ2-1|.|TRBV6-6|once
TGTGCCAGCAGTTACCGACAGATCTCTGCTGAGCAGTTCTTC
CASSYRQISAEQFF
>TRBJ2-7|.|TRBV9|.
TGTGCCAGCAGCGTTGGAGGGAATGACTACGAGCAGTACTTC
CASSVGGNDYEQYF
>TRBJ2-1|TRBD2|TRBV28|.
TGTGCCAGCAGTTCTCGTACTGGGGGGAGGGCCGTCAATGAGCAGTTCTTC
CASSSRTGGRAVNEQFF
>TRBJ2-3|TRBD2|TRBV5-1|.
TGCGCCAGCAGCTTGACTAGCGGATCGGATACGCAGTATTTT
CASSLTSGSDTQYF
>TRBJ2-7|.|TRBV5-4|.
TGTGCCAGCAGCCTCCCTGGGAAAGGGAGCTACGAGCAGTACTTC
CASSLPGKGSYEQYF
>TRBJ2-2|TRBD1|TRBV11-3|.
TGTGCCAGCAGCTTAGTAGCAGGGGGAACCGGGGAGCTGTTTTTT
CASSLVAGGTGELFF
>TRBJ2-5|TRBD2|TRBV7-2|.
TGTGCCAGCAGCTTAACGTCTAGCGGGTTGGAGACCCAGTACTTC
CASSLTSSGLETQYF
>TRBJ2-1|TRBD1|TRBV4-3|.
TGCGCCAGCAGCCGCGACAGGGGGCTCTACAATGAGCAGTTCTTC
CASSRDRGLYNEQFF
>TRBJ2-7|.|TRBV28|.
TGTGCCAGCAGTTTACAGCGTGCCTACGAGCAGTACTTC
CASSLQRAYEQYF
>TRBJ1-5|TRBD1|TRBV7-9|.
TGTGCCAGCAGCTTCCAGGGGGGCAGCAATCAGCCCCAGCATTTT
CASSFQGGSNQPQHF
>TRBJ2-2|.|TRBV7-3|few
TGTGCCAGCAGTAGGACGGCCGGGGAGCTGTTTTTT
CASSRTAGELFF
>TRBJ1-1|.|TRBV5-6|.
TGTGCCAGCAGCTTCCGGACAGTGGGTATGGCTTTCTTT
CASSFRTVGMAFF
>TRBJ2-2|.|TRBV2|.
TGTGCCAGCAGTGCCCTCCACACCGGGGAGCTGTTTTTT
CASSALHTGELFF